Below, one TCR beta chain is given with its context. Antigen: not known. Mismatch with germline at one junction end may stem from a read error. The donors were in the approximately 120-subject validation cohort; that cohort was separate from the roughly 660-subject first cohort. Method: immunoSEQ multiplex PCR; TCRdb's copy keeps in-frame clones and lacks some. The sample has 200,000 to 250,000 clones, 75% to 95% seen once. The data are from a study of cytomegalovirus exposure and HLA in healthy donors. Overall study context: The same platform was used for the 130 or so validation repertoires as for the 666 first-cohort repertoires, as reported in a later analysis.

Looked up from germline, CDR1 is PRHDT and CDR2 is FYEKMQ (reference sequence). The CDR3 extends over 15 amino acids. Overall study findings and caveats: There were fewer than 200 TCR beta chains listed as cytomegalovirus-associated.

Input material: PBMCs. The source of this sequence is a young woman in good health and CMV-seronegative. The V gene is TRBV13, the J gene TRBJ2-5; D is ambiguous. The CDR3 DNA reads TGTGCCAGCACCTTAGGATCGACATTTCAAGAGACCCAGTACTTC. Protein product: CASTLGSTFQETQYF.